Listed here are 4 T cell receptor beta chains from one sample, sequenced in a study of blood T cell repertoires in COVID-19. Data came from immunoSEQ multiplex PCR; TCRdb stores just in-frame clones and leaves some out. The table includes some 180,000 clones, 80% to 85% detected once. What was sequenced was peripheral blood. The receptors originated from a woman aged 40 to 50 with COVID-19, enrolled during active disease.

For the CDR3, the DNA is TGCGCCAGCAGCTTGGCCCTCTCAGGGACTACTAATGAAAAACTGTTTTTT. This translates into CASSLALSGTTNEKLFF. V usage is TRBV5-1 and J usage is TRBJ1-4; the D gene is possibly TRBD1 (5 bases). Germline V gene sequence: CDR1 SGHRS, CDR2 YFSETQ. V lost 0 bases and J 2 bases, leaving 14 bases between the germline ends. This CDR3 is 17 amino acids long. Combining the CDR3 with reference TRBV5-1 and TRBJ1-4 gives the whole variable domain KAGVTQTPRYLIKTRGQQVTLSCSPISGHRSVSWYQQTPGQGLQFLFEYFSETQRNKGNFPGRFSGRQFSNSRSEMNVSTLELGDSALYLCASSLALSGTTNEKLFFGSGTQLSVL.

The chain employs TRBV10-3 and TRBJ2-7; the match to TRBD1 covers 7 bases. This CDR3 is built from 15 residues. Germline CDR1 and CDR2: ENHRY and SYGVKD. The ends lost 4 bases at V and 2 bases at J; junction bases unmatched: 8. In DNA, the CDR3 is TGTGCCATCAGTGTAAACAGGGGAACCACCTACGAGCAGTACTTC. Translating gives CAISVNRGTTYEQYF.

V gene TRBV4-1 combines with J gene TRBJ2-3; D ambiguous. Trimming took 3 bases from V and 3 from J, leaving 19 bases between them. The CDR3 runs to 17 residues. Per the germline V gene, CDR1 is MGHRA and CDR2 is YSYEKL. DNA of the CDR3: TGCGCCAGCAGCCATGGGTGGGTCGAGGCTATGACAGATACGCAGTATTTT. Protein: CASSHGWVEAMTDTQYF.

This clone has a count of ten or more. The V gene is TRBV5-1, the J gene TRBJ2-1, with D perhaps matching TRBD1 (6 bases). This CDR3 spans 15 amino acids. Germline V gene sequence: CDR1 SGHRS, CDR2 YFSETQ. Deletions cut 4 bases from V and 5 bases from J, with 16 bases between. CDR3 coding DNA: TGCGCCAGCAGCGTCGTTGGGGGCAGCAACAATGAGCAGTTCTTC. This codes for CASSVVGGSNNEQFF.